The 10 T cell receptor beta chains below all came from one sample that was sequenced in a study of blood T cell repertoires in COVID-19. Data came from immunoSEQ multiplex PCR; TCRdb stores just in-frame clones and leaves some out. The sample has tens of thousands of clones; about 70% are singletons. Sequenced: peripheral blood. These receptors were taken from a woman aged 65 to 85 with acute or convalescent COVID-19.

This chain uses TRBV18 with TRBJ2-7; TRBD1 agrees at 9 bases. The germline CDR1 and CDR2 sequences are KGHSH and LQKENI. Losses at the gene ends were 2 bases for V and 4 bases for J; bases not matched to a gene: 6. CDR3 size: 15 residues. CDR3 nucleotides: TGTGCCAGCTCACCAAGGACGACAGGGGGATACGAGCAGTACTTC. It encodes CASSPRTTGGYEQYF.

This clone was observed once. J is TRBJ1-3 and V is TRBV2; D is possibly TRBD1 (5 bases). Between the trimmed V and J ends, which lost 5 bases and 6 bases, there was a span of 17 bases. The CDR3 is 15 amino acids. Germline V gives CDR1 SNHLY, CDR2 FYNNEI. The DNA of the CDR3 is TGTGCCAGCAGTCAAGGGGCAGGCAACCTAAACACCATATATTTT. Translation gives CASSQGAGNLNTIYF.

As for this clone: This CDR3 is also generated by other DNA sequences in the sample. The rearrangement links TRBV27 to TRBJ1-4; D uncertain. The CDR3 loop spans 14 amino acids. In germline, CDR1 is MNHEY, CDR2 SMNVEV (reference sequence). Trimming removed 3 bases at V and 7 bases at J, with 12 bases between. In DNA, the CDR3 is TGTGCCAGCAGTTTTGGTCGGCCGGGTGAAAAACTGTTTTTT. It is translated as CASSFGRPGEKLFF.

The J gene is TRBJ2-1, the V gene TRBV6-2 or TRBV6-3, with 13 bases that match TRBD2. V shed 5 bases and J 5 bases; nucleotides not matched to a gene: 12. The length of the CDR3 is 18 residues. CDR1 and CDR2 (germline): MNHEY, SVGEGT. CDR3: CASSIRTSGSPRDNEQFF. The CDR3 coding sequence is TGTGCCAGCAGTATAAGGACTAGCGGGAGTCCGAGGGACAATGAGCAGTTCTTC.

The chain uses TRBV7-9 and TRBJ1-1, with 9 bases matching TRBD1. The V segment lost 5 bases and the J segment 4 bases; nucleotides outside the gene matches: 8. The CDR3 has 15 residues. CDR1 and CDR2 from the germline V gene are SEHNR and FQNEAQ (reference sequence). CDR3: CASSRGQGPSTEAFF. CDR3 nucleotides: TGTGCCAGCAGCAGGGGACAGGGCCCAAGCACTGAAGCTTTCTTT.

The chain combines TRBV5-4 with TRBJ1-2; 9 bases line up with TRBD1. Germline V gene data show CDR1 as SGHNT and CDR2 as YYREEE (reference sequence). V shed 2 bases and J 13 bases; nucleotides not matched to a gene: 12. The CDR3 covers 14 residues. In DNA form, the CDR3 reads TGTGCCAGCAGCTTAAACCGGGACAGGGATAAGGGCACCTTC. It encodes CASSLNRDRDKGTF.

The CDR3 nucleotides are TGTGCCAGCTTAAGTCCGGGGACTGAAGCTTTCTTT. Translated: CASLSPGTEAFF. The gene calls are TRBV27 and TRBJ1-1; unclear D gene. The CDR3 covers 12 residues. The germline V gene has CDR1 MNHEY and CDR2 SMNVEV (reference sequence). Between the trimmed V and J ends, which lost 8 bases and 5 bases, there was a span of 12 bases.

The CDR3 DNA is TGTGCCAGCAGCCCGGGACAGGCCCCAGATACGCAGTATTTT. Encoded protein: CASSPGQAPDTQYF. The gene calls are TRBV3-1 (or the pseudogene TRBV3-2) and TRBJ2-3, with 8 bases matching TRBD1. This CDR3 has 14 residues. Losses at the gene ends were 4 bases for V and 4 bases for J; bases not matched to a gene: 4. CDR1 and CDR2 (germline): LGHDT, YNNKEL (reference sequence).

V gene TRBV6-5 combines with J gene TRBJ2-1; perhaps TRBD1 as D (5 bases). The length of the CDR3 is 14 residues. The germline V gene has CDR1 MNHEY and CDR2 SVGAGI. The V end was cut by 6 bases, the J end by 5 bases, with 14 bases between. The CDR3 reads CASSLTRTNNEQFF. The CDR3 nucleotides read TGTGCCAGCAGCCTAACCCGGACAAACAATGAGCAGTTCTTC.

The chain carries TRBV29-1 and TRBJ2-1; 11 nucleotides line up with TRBD2. CDR3 length equals 15 residues. V dropped 4 bases and J dropped 2; count of bases not matched to a gene: 4. Per the germline V gene, CDR1 is SQVTM and CDR2 is ANQGSEA. CDR3 in amino acids: CSVGSSGGAYNEQFF. The CDR3 nucleotides are TGCAGCGTTGGAAGTAGCGGGGGGGCCTACAATGAGCAGTTCTTC.